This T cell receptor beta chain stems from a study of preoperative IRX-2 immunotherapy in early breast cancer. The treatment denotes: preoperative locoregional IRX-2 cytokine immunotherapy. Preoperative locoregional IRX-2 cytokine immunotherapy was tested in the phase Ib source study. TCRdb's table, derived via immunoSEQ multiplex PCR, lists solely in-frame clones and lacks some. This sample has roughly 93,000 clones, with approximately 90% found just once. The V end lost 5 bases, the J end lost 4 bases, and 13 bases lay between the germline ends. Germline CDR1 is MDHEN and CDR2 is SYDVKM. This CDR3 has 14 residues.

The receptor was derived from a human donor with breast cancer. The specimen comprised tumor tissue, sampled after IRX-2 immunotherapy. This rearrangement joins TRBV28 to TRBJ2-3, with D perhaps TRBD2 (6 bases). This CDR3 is CASSLPPGADTQYF. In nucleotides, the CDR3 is TGTGCCAGCAGTCTCCCCCCGGGAGCAGATACGCAGTATTTT.